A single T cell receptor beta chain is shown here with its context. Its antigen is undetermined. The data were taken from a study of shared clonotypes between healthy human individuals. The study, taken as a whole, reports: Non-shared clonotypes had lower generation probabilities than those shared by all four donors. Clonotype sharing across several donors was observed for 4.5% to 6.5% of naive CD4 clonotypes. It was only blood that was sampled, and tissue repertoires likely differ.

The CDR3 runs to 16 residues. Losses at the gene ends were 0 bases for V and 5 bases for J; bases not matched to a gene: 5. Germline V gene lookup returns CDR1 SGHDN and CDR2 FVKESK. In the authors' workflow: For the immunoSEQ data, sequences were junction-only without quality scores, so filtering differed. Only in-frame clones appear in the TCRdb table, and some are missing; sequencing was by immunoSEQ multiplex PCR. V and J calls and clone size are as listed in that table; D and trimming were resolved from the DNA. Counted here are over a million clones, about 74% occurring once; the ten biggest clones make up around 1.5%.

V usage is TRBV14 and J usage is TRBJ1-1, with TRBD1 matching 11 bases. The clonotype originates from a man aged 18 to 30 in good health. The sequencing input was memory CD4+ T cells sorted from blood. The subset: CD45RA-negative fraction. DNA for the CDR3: TGTGCCAGCAGCCAAGACGGGACAGGGGGGTTTACTGAAGCTTTCTTT. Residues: CASSQDGTGGFTEAFF.